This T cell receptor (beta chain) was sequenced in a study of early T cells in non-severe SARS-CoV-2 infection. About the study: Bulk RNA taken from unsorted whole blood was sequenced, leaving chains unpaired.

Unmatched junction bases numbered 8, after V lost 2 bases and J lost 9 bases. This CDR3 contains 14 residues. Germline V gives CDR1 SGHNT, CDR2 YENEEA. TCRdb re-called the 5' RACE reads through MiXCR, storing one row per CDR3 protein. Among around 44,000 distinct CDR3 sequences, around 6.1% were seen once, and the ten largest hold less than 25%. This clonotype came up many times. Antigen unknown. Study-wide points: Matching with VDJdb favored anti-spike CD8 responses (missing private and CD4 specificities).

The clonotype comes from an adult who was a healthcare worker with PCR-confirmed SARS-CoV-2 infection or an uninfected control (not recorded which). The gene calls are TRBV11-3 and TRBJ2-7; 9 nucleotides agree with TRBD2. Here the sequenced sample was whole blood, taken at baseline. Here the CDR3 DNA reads TGTGCCAGCAGCTTACTTGCGGGAGGGCCCGTGCAGTACTTC. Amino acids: CASSLLAGGPVQYF.